The rows below give T cell receptor beta chains drawn from one sample of a study of blood T cell dynamics during melanoma immunotherapy. Profiled with immunoSEQ multiplex PCR; TCRdb holds only in-frame clones, not every one. The sample has roughly 14,000 clones, around 88% seen once. Sequenced here: blood, sampled from a patient treated with checkpoint blockade. Receptors were obtained from a human donor with melanoma. Each CDR3 is given with its conserved first and last residue. Each record gives: V gene, clone size, J gene, CDR3 length, D gene, CDR3 protein, CDR3 DNA. The D gene is left open where the match is weak. Size values are once, few and many counts, or a class for expanded clones, and some rows have none.

V gene: TRBV10-3; clone size: .; J gene: TRBJ2-7; CDR3 length: 15; D gene: .; CDR3 protein: CAISDPTLGSYEQYF; CDR3 DNA: TGTGCCATCAGTGACCCGACGCTGGGCTCCTACGAGCAGTACTTC
V gene: TRBV5-1; clone size: .; J gene: TRBJ2-4; CDR3 length: 12; D gene: .; CDR3 protein: CASSSGGDIQYF; CDR3 DNA: TGCGCCAGCAGCTCTGGTGGGGACATTCAGTACTTC
V gene: TRBV28; clone size: .; J gene: TRBJ2-7; CDR3 length: 14; D gene: TRBD2; CDR3 protein: CASRPLAGVYEQYF; CDR3 DNA: TGTGCCAGCAGGCCACTAGCGGGAGTCTACGAGCAGTACTTC
V gene: TRBV7-9; clone size: .; J gene: TRBJ1-1; CDR3 length: 11; D gene: TRBD1; CDR3 protein: CASSPRDRAFF; CDR3 DNA: TGTGCCAGCAGCCCAAGGGACAGAGCTTTCTTT
V gene: TRBV30; clone size: .; J gene: TRBJ1-3; CDR3 length: 14; D gene: .; CDR3 protein: CACEPGQTGNTIYF; CDR3 DNA: TGTGCCTGTGAGCCGGGACAAACTGGAAACACCATATATTTT
V gene: TRBV11-2; clone size: .; J gene: TRBJ1-2; CDR3 length: 14; D gene: TRBD1; CDR3 protein: CASSPDRAFYGYTF; CDR3 DNA: TGTGCCAGCAGCCCGGACAGGGCGTTCTATGGCTACACCTTC
V gene: TRBV6-1; clone size: .; J gene: TRBJ2-7; CDR3 length: 14; D gene: .; CDR3 protein: CASRPRGRGNEQYF; CDR3 DNA: TGTGCCAGCAGGCCCCGGGGAAGGGGCAACGAGCAGTACTTC
V gene: TRBV11-1; clone size: .; J gene: TRBJ2-7; CDR3 length: 14; D gene: .; CDR3 protein: CASSFTQSSYEQYF; CDR3 DNA: TGTGCCAGCAGCTTCACACAGAGCTCCTACGAGCAGTACTTC
V gene: TRBV28; clone size: .; J gene: TRBJ2-7; CDR3 length: 20; D gene: TRBD1; CDR3 protein: CASSFPINIPGQPLSYEQYF; CDR3 DNA: TGTGCCAGCAGTTTCCCTATTAACATCCCGGGACAGCCTCTTTCCTACGAGCAGTACTTC
V gene: TRBV9; clone size: .; J gene: TRBJ2-1; CDR3 length: 19; D gene: TRBD2; CDR3 protein: CASSAGTSATKSSYNEQFF; CDR3 DNA: TGTGCCAGCAGCGCAGGGACTAGCGCAACAAAGAGCTCCTACAATGAGCAGTTCTTC
V gene: TRBV5-4; clone size: .; J gene: TRBJ2-1; CDR3 length: 15; D gene: .; CDR3 protein: CASSFGGSSYNEQFF; CDR3 DNA: TGTGCCAGCAGCTTTGGGGGGAGCTCCTACAATGAGCAGTTCTTC
V gene: TRBV4-1; clone size: .; J gene: TRBJ2-1; CDR3 length: 17; D gene: .; CDR3 protein: CASSPLLDGKAYNEQFF; CDR3 DNA: TGCGCCAGCAGCCCTTTGCTGGACGGAAAAGCGTACAATGAGCAGTTCTTC
V gene: TRBV5-1; clone size: .; J gene: TRBJ1-2; CDR3 length: 14; D gene: TRBD1; CDR3 protein: CASSEGQGAGGYTF; CDR3 DNA: TGCGCCAGCAGTGAGGGACAGGGGGCCGGGGGCTACACCTTC
V gene: TRBV19; clone size: .; J gene: TRBJ2-5; CDR3 length: 13; D gene: TRBD2; CDR3 protein: CGCAGGPRETQYF; CDR3 DNA: TGTGGATGCGCGGGAGGGCCCCGGGAGACCCAGTACTTC
V gene: TRBV7-6; clone size: few; J gene: TRBJ2-5; CDR3 length: 15; D gene: TRBD2; CDR3 protein: CASTRGGGRVETQYF; CDR3 DNA: TGTGCCAGCACCCGAGGGGGCGGGAGGGTAGAGACCCAGTACTTC
V gene: TRBV28; clone size: .; J gene: TRBJ1-2; CDR3 length: 14; D gene: .; CDR3 protein: CASRISDGKYGYTF; CDR3 DNA: TGTGCCAGCAGGATTTCGGACGGAAAGTATGGCTACACCTTC
V gene: TRBV7-3; clone size: .; J gene: TRBJ1-1; CDR3 length: 13; D gene: .; CDR3 protein: CASSPAQGTEAFF; CDR3 DNA: TGTGCCAGCAGCCCCGCCCAAGGCACTGAAGCTTTCTTT
V gene: TRBV9; clone size: .; J gene: TRBJ2-5; CDR3 length: 14; D gene: .; CDR3 protein: CASSAGSQRETQYF; CDR3 DNA: TGTGCCAGCAGCGCCGGGTCTCAAAGAGAGACCCAGTACTTC
V gene: TRBV4-2; clone size: .; J gene: TRBJ2-7; CDR3 length: 14; D gene: .; CDR3 protein: CASSQDLRTYEQYF; CDR3 DNA: TGTGCCAGCAGCCAAGATTTGAGGACCTACGAGCAGTACTTC
V gene: TRBV27; clone size: .; J gene: TRBJ2-7; CDR3 length: 15; D gene: TRBD1; CDR3 protein: CASSLTGTGTYEQYF; CDR3 DNA: TGTGCCAGCAGCCTTACCGGGACAGGGACCTACGAGCAGTACTTC
V gene: TRBV29-1; clone size: .; J gene: TRBJ2-2; CDR3 length: 12; D gene: .; CDR3 protein: CSTQTGTGELFF; CDR3 DNA: TGCAGCACCCAGACGGGCACCGGGGAGCTGTTTTTT
V gene: TRBV5-4; clone size: once; J gene: TRBJ2-1; CDR3 length: 14; D gene: .; CDR3 protein: CASSLALEAGEQFF; CDR3 DNA: TGTGCCAGCAGCTTGGCCCTAGAGGCGGGTGAGCAGTTCTTC
V gene: TRBV15; clone size: .; J gene: TRBJ1-4; CDR3 length: 20; D gene: .; CDR3 protein: CATSRVGTPGSVGISEKLFF; CDR3 DNA: TGTGCCACCAGCAGAGTCGGGACCCCGGGGTCTGTAGGTATTAGTGAAAAACTGTTTTTT
V gene: TRBV6-1; clone size: once; J gene: TRBJ2-7; CDR3 length: 14; D gene: .; CDR3 protein: CASSQTGNLYEQYF; CDR3 DNA: TGTGCCAGCAGCCAGACAGGAAACTTGTACGAGCAGTACTTC
V gene: TRBV19; clone size: .; J gene: TRBJ2-5; CDR3 length: 14; D gene: .; CDR3 protein: CASSMDGDGETQYF; CDR3 DNA: TGTGCCAGTAGTATGGATGGGGACGGGGAGACCCAGTACTTC
V gene: TRBV7-2; clone size: .; J gene: TRBJ1-2; CDR3 length: 14; D gene: TRBD1; CDR3 protein: CASSLVGTGYGYTF; CDR3 DNA: TGTGCCAGCAGCTTAGTGGGGACAGGGTATGGATACACCTTC
V gene: TRBV11-2; clone size: few; J gene: TRBJ1-4; CDR3 length: 13; D gene: TRBD1; CDR3 protein: CASSADRNEKLFF; CDR3 DNA: TGTGCCAGCAGCGCGGACAGGAATGAAAAACTGTTTTTT
V gene: TRBV7-8; clone size: .; J gene: TRBJ2-7; CDR3 length: 16; D gene: TRBD1; CDR3 protein: CASSLVGQGSSYEQYF; CDR3 DNA: TGTGCCAGCAGCTTAGTGGGACAGGGATCGTCCTACGAGCAGTACTTC
V gene: TRBV28; clone size: .; J gene: TRBJ1-5; CDR3 length: 15; D gene: TRBD1; CDR3 protein: CASSARTGRNQPQHF; CDR3 DNA: TGTGCCAGCAGCGCAAGGACAGGGCGAAATCAGCCCCAGCATTTT
V gene: TRBV9; clone size: .; J gene: TRBJ2-1; CDR3 length: 16; D gene: TRBD2; CDR3 protein: CASSVISGSSYNEQFF; CDR3 DNA: TGTGCCAGCAGCGTCATTAGCGGGAGCTCCTACAATGAGCAGTTCTTC
V gene: TRBV7-6; clone size: .; J gene: TRBJ2-7; CDR3 length: 14; D gene: TRBD1; CDR3 protein: CASSLGQLTYEQYF; CDR3 DNA: TGTGCCAGCAGCTTGGGACAGCTCACCTACGAGCAGTACTTC
V gene: TRBV10-1; clone size: .; J gene: TRBJ2-3; CDR3 length: 14; D gene: .; CDR3 protein: CASSGTSPTDTQYF; CDR3 DNA: TGCGCCAGCAGTGGGACGTCCCCCACAGATACGCAGTATTTT
V gene: TRBV7-7; clone size: .; J gene: TRBJ2-5; CDR3 length: 13; D gene: TRBD1; CDR3 protein: CASSLNRGETQYF; CDR3 DNA: TGTGCTAGCAGCTTAAACAGGGGGGAGACCCAGTACTTC
V gene: TRBV19; clone size: .; J gene: TRBJ1-5; CDR3 length: 15; D gene: TRBD1; CDR3 protein: CASSAGQGSIGPQHF; CDR3 DNA: TGTGCCAGTAGTGCGGGACAGGGTTCGATAGGGCCCCAGCATTTT
V gene: TRBV19; clone size: .; J gene: TRBJ1-2; CDR3 length: 13; D gene: .; CDR3 protein: CASSGQTNYGYTF; CDR3 DNA: TGTGCCAGTAGCGGACAGACTAACTATGGCTACACCTTC
V gene: TRBV18; clone size: .; J gene: TRBJ2-3; CDR3 length: 16; D gene: .; CDR3 protein: CASSPRTSWGTDTQYF; CDR3 DNA: TGTGCCAGCTCACCACGGACATCTTGGGGCACAGATACGCAGTATTTT
V gene: TRBV11-2; clone size: .; J gene: TRBJ2-1; CDR3 length: 17; D gene: TRBD1; CDR3 protein: CASSLRLTGAIYNEQFF; CDR3 DNA: TGTGCCAGCAGCTTAAGATTAACAGGGGCTATCTACAATGAGCAGTTCTTC
V gene: TRBV7-9; clone size: .; J gene: TRBJ2-5; CDR3 length: 14; D gene: .; CDR3 protein: CAIRIGGSTETQYF; CDR3 DNA: TGTGCCATCCGAATAGGGGGGAGTACAGAGACCCAGTACTTC
V gene: TRBV5-4; clone size: .; J gene: TRBJ2-1; CDR3 length: 15; D gene: TRBD2; CDR3 protein: CASSRSSGAYNEQFF; CDR3 DNA: TGTGCCAGCAGCCGATCTAGCGGGGCCTACAATGAGCAGTTCTTC
V gene: TRBV13; clone size: .; J gene: TRBJ1-1; CDR3 length: 14; D gene: .; CDR3 protein: CASSRRGENTEAFF; CDR3 DNA: TGTGCCAGCAGCCGCCGCGGGGAGAACACTGAAGCTTTCTTT
V gene: TRBV4-1; clone size: .; J gene: TRBJ1-2; CDR3 length: 15; D gene: TRBD1; CDR3 protein: CASSPTGTGLYGYTF; CDR3 DNA: TGCGCCAGCAGCCCGACCGGGACAGGTCTATATGGCTACACCTTC
V gene: TRBV6-5; clone size: .; J gene: TRBJ1-2; CDR3 length: 14; D gene: .; CDR3 protein: CASSYSSPSYGYTF; CDR3 DNA: TGTGCCAGCAGTTACTCTAGTCCAAGCTATGGCTACACCTTC
V gene: TRBV4-3; clone size: .; J gene: TRBJ1-2; CDR3 length: 15; D gene: .; CDR3 protein: CASSQGGFEAVGYTF; CDR3 DNA: TGCGCCAGCAGCCAGGGAGGGTTCGAAGCGGTTGGCTACACCTTC
V gene: TRBV19; clone size: .; J gene: TRBJ2-1; CDR3 length: 15; D gene: TRBD2; CDR3 protein: CASSMGTSGRNEQFF; CDR3 DNA: TGTGCCAGTAGTATGGGGACTAGCGGGAGGAATGAGCAGTTCTTC
V gene: TRBV15; clone size: .; J gene: TRBJ1-1; CDR3 length: 13; D gene: .; CDR3 protein: CATSRDYAGGAFF; CDR3 DNA: TGTGCCACCAGCAGAGATTACGCAGGAGGAGCTTTCTTT
V gene: TRBV28; clone size: .; J gene: TRBJ2-5; CDR3 length: 16; D gene: .; CDR3 protein: CASSPQFLGAQETQYF; CDR3 DNA: TGTGCCAGCAGTCCCCAATTTCTCGGGGCACAAGAGACCCAGTACTTC
V gene: TRBV4-2; clone size: .; J gene: TRBJ2-1; CDR3 length: 13; D gene: .; CDR3 protein: CASSQHSGNEQFF; CDR3 DNA: TGTGCCAGCAGCCAACACTCGGGGAATGAGCAGTTCTTC
V gene: TRBV6-1; clone size: .; J gene: TRBJ1-1; CDR3 length: 19; D gene: .; CDR3 protein: CASSEAWGGALGLDTEAFF; CDR3 DNA: TGTGCCAGCAGTGAAGCCTGGGGGGGGGCGCTGGGTTTGGACACTGAAGCTTTCTTT
V gene: TRBV5-1; clone size: .; J gene: TRBJ1-1; CDR3 length: 14; D gene: TRBD1; CDR3 protein: CASSSPGTGAEAFF; CDR3 DNA: TGCGCCAGCAGCTCTCCCGGGACAGGGGCTGAAGCTTTCTTT
V gene: TRBV28; clone size: .; J gene: TRBJ1-2; CDR3 length: 14; D gene: TRBD1; CDR3 protein: CASSLPQGVYGYTF; CDR3 DNA: TGTGCCAGCAGTTTACCCCAGGGGGTCTATGGCTACACCTTC
V gene: TRBV21-1; clone size: once; J gene: TRBJ2-4; CDR3 length: 15; D gene: .; CDR3 protein: CASSKVETGQNIQYF; CDR3 DNA: TGTGCCAGCAGCAAAGTCGAGACAGGCCAAAACATTCAGTACTTC
V gene: TRBV11-2; clone size: .; J gene: TRBJ2-7; CDR3 length: 15; D gene: .; CDR3 protein: CASSSSRLLTYEQYF; CDR3 DNA: TGTGCCAGCAGTTCCAGCCGACTCCTCACCTACGAGCAGTACTTC
V gene: TRBV5-1; clone size: .; J gene: TRBJ2-3; CDR3 length: 15; D gene: .; CDR3 protein: CASSPPGTLTDTQYF; CDR3 DNA: TGCGCCAGCAGCCCGCCCGGGACCCTCACAGATACGCAGTATTTT
V gene: TRBV5-1; clone size: once; J gene: TRBJ1-4; CDR3 length: 16; D gene: .; CDR3 protein: CASSLASGQQSEKLFF; CDR3 DNA: TGCGCCAGCAGCTTGGCCTCAGGACAGCAGAGCGAAAAACTGTTTTTT
V gene: TRBV5-6; clone size: .; J gene: TRBJ2-5; CDR3 length: 15; D gene: .; CDR3 protein: CASSITGTQQETQYF; CDR3 DNA: TGTGCCAGCAGCATTACCGGGACACAGCAAGAGACCCAGTACTTC